This T cell receptor beta chain was captured in a study of T cell clones after liver transplantation. Study overall: Samples came pre-transplant, pre-randomization before withdrawal, and post-randomization after withdrawal ended.

Trimming took 7 bases from V and 8 from J; bases not matched to a gene: 10. This CDR3 has 14 amino acids. Germline V lookup: CDR1 LNHDA, CDR2 SQIVND (reference sequence). Data came from immunoSEQ multiplex PCR; TCRdb stores just in-frame clones and leaves some out. The sample records roughly 100,000 clones, approximately 78% being singletons. The chain employs TRBV19 and TRBJ1-4; 7 bases map to TRBD1. The source was CD4+ T cells from blood, collected before liver transplant. This clonotype originated in a human donor who received a liver transplant. CDR3 loop: CASTTDRVKEKLFF. Here the CDR3 DNA reads TGTGCCAGTACCACCGACAGGGTGAAAGAAAAACTGTTTTTT.